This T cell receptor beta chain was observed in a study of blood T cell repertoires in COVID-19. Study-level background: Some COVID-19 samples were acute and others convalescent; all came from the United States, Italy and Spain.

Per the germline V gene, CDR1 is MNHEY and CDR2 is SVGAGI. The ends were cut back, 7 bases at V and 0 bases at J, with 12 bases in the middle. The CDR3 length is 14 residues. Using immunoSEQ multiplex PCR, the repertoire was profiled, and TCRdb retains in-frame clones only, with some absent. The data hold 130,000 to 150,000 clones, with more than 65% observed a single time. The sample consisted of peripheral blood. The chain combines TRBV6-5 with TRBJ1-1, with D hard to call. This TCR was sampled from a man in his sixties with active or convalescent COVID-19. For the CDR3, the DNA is TGTGCCAGCATCGACTCGAACATGAACACTGAAGCTTTCTTT. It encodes CASIDSNMNTEAFF.